These 2 T cell receptor beta chains were all obtained from the same sample, sequenced in a study of T cell responses to AZD1222 COVID-19 vaccine. Sequencing used immunoSEQ multiplex PCR; TCRdb keeps in-frame clones, though not all of them. The top ten clones hold around 0.58% of a sample with around 260,000 clones, about 92% of them seen once. Sequenced material: peripheral blood, taken on day 0 of AZD1222 vaccination. The receptors here all came from an adult in good health.

The gene calls are TRBV20-1 and TRBJ1-1, with D tentatively TRBD1 (5 bases). CDR3 size: 11 residues. V was pared by 2 bases and J by 7 bases, with 8 bases between. Per the germline V gene, CDR1 is DFQATT and CDR2 is SNEGSKA (reference sequence). The CDR3 nucleotides read TGCAGTGCTAGACCCCAGGGTGAAGCTTTCTTT. Amino acids: CSARPQGEAFF.

The rearrangement uses TRBV20-1 and TRBJ1-6, with D maybe TRBD1 (5 bases). V lost 3 bases to trimming and J lost 7 bases, with 10 bases between them. Germline values: CDR1 DFQATT, CDR2 SNEGSKA (reference sequence). CDR3 length equals 13 residues. The CDR3 spells CSASYRKNSPLHF. The CDR3, as DNA: TGCAGTGCTAGTTACAGGAAAAATTCACCCCTCCACTTT.